This TCR beta chain was found in a study of T-cell reconstitution after alpha-beta-depleted transplantation in children. Researchers prepared the TCRbeta library using unique molecular identifiers, the study reports. TCRdb analysed the PCR reads with MiXCR anew, one entry per CDR3 protein. The data hold hundreds of thousands of distinct CDR3 sequences, with less than 15% observed a single time. Germline V lookup: CDR1 SGHTA, CDR2 FQGNSA. V lost 4 bases and J 2 bases, leaving 12 bases between the germline ends. This CDR3 comprises 14 residues. Findings of the study overall: The authors attributed T-cell counts and diversity one year after transplant mostly to newly produced T cells. Reports say that about two months after transplant, the alpha-beta T cells came out of several hundred graft clones that had expanded.

This clonotype has only a few counts. Antigen specificity is unknown. The chain employs TRBV7-2 and TRBJ2-7; possible D gene TRBD1, 6 bases. Sequencing was performed on PBMCs, taken before TCRalphabeta/CD19-depleted stem cell transplant. The TCR originated in a girl aged 2-10 years with congenital amegakaryocytic thrombocytopenia, due to receive a stem cell transplant. DNA of the CDR3: TGTGCCAGCAGCTCTCTGACAGGAGCCTACGAGCAGTACTTC. This encodes CASSSLTGAYEQYF.